The T cell receptor beta chain described here comes from a study of CD8 T cells in Susac syndrome. A quantity of about 0.5 to 1 ug RNA underwent reverse transcription using random hexamers. It was immunoSEQ multiplex PCR that amplified TCR beta CDR3 across 54 Vbeta and 13 Jbeta. TCRdb reprocessed the immunoSEQ multiplex PCR reads via MiXCR and lists one record per CDR3 protein. The data contain more than 100,000 distinct CDR3 sequences, about 95% of them singletons. This CDR3 spans 14 amino acids. Germline V lookup: CDR1 SNHLY, CDR2 FYNNEI. Between the trimmed V and J ends, which lost 4 bases and 6 bases, there was a span of 16 bases. Sequencing targeted TCR beta in T cells from blood (CD8+ and CD4+). While serving as controls, healthy donors were matched for age and sex. TEMRA cells were FACS-enriched, with CD8+ and CD4+ T cells isolated negatively.

Sample: CD4+ T cells from PBMCs. This clonotype was sampled from a human donor in good health. This sequence joins TRBV2 and TRBJ2-7; no clear D gene. The CDR3 nucleotides read TGTGCCAGCAGTGTTGGGCCCTCACCAGCCGAGCAGTACTTC. Translation gives CASSVGPSPAEQYF.